These 21 T cell receptor beta chains originate from one sample sequenced in a study of beta chain features in type 1 diabetes. Isolated RNA was reverse transcribed in full, so expressed TCRB transcripts were sequenced. Sequencing was performed with immunoSEQ multiplex PCR; in TCRdb, only in-frame clones are kept and a portion is missing. The sample contains around 500,000 clones, 11% of which appear only once. Sequences were obtained from naive CD4+ T cells from blood. These receptor sequences come from a woman younger than 35 in good health.

Only a few counts were recorded for this clone. The genes are TRBV5-1 and TRBJ2-5, with D perhaps matching TRBD1 (5 bases). Per germline, CDR1 SGHRS and CDR2 YFSETQ. The V end lost 4 bases, the J end lost 2 bases, and 9 bases lay between the germline ends. The CDR3 is 13 amino acids. The CDR3 protein is CASSEGVQETQYF. In DNA, the CDR3 is TGCGCCAGCAGCGAAGGGGTTCAAGAGACCCAGTACTTC.

This chain uses TRBV4-2 with TRBJ2-1, with TRBD2 matching 10 bases. Germline V gene lookup returns CDR1 LGHNA and CDR2 YNFKEQ. J lost 7 bases, V lost 3 bases, and 9 bases had no gene match. The CDR3 length is 16 residues. The CDR3 bases are TGTGCCAGCAGCCATTTTACTAGCGGGACCATTAATGAGCAGTTCTTC. As protein: CASSHFTSGTINEQFF.

There are a few counts of this clone. The chain recombines TRBV4-3 with TRBJ1-3; D uncertain. This CDR3 comprises 16 residues. The germline V gene has CDR1 LGHNA and CDR2 YSLEER. V lost 2 bases and J lost 0, with 11 bases in between. CDR3 amino acids: CASSQFPSFSGNTIYF. The CDR3 DNA reads as TGCGCCAGCAGCCAATTCCCTTCGTTCTCTGGAAACACCATATATTTT.

The CDR3 bases are TGCGCCAGCAGCTTGGATCCAGGGGGTGAGACCCAGTACTTC. Its translation is CASSLDPGGETQYF. The V call is TRBV5-1, the J call TRBJ2-5; 7 bases match TRBD1. The CDR3 loop spans 14 amino acids. The germline V gene has CDR1 SGHRS and CDR2 YFSETQ. V shed 0 bases, J shed 5 bases, and the junction held 4 bases outside the gene matches.

The sample holds a few counts of this clone. The sample has other DNA sequences that encode this CDR3 too. The rearrangement links TRBV5-1 to TRBJ2-1; D unresolved. Trimming removed 0 bases at V and 3 bases at J, with 4 bases between. Germline values: CDR1 SGHRS, CDR2 YFSETQ. The CDR3 runs to 13 residues. CDR3 in amino acids: CASSLGGYNEQFF. DNA for the CDR3: TGCGCCAGCAGCTTGGGAGGCTACAATGAGCAGTTCTTC.

This chain connects TRBV29-1 to TRBJ2-7, with 8 bases matching TRBD2. Germline V CDR1 and CDR2: SQVTM, ANQGSEA. Losses at the gene ends were 5 bases for V and 2 bases for J; bases not matched to a gene: 5. The CDR3 runs to 13 residues. CDR3 in amino acids: CSVLVAGTYEQYV. The DNA of the CDR3 is TGCAGCGTTCTAGTAGCGGGGACCTACGAGCAGTACGTC.

The chain couples TRBV18 to TRBJ2-7; no clear D. The CDR3 is 14 residues long. Germline assignment: CDR1 KGHSH and CDR2 LQKENI. Trimming pared 2 bases from V and 5 bases from J, leaving 13 bases between. CDR3 nucleotides: TGTGCCAGCTCACCAATACCACACGCACACGAGCAGTACTTC. It yields the protein CASSPIPHAHEQYF.

This clone has just a few counts. The V gene is TRBV7-9, the J gene TRBJ2-2; TRBD1 is a possible D gene (6 bases). This CDR3 comprises 18 residues. V dropped 5 bases and J dropped 0 bases, with 19 bases sitting between them. The germline gives CDR1 SEHNR, CDR2 FQNEAQ (reference sequence). The chain's CDR3 is CASSQKTGRLTNTGELFF. The CDR3 coding sequence is TGTGCCAGCAGCCAGAAGACAGGTCGGCTAACGAACACCGGGGAGCTGTTTTTT.

V gene TRBV6-5 combines with J gene TRBJ2-3, with D tentatively TRBD1 (6 bases). Per germline, CDR1 MNHEY and CDR2 SVGAGI. V was trimmed by 6 bases and J by 2 bases, leaving 12 bases between them. The CDR3 has 14 residues. The CDR3 spells CASSPGVYTDTQYF. In DNA form, the CDR3 reads TGTGCCAGCAGCCCAGGGGTCTACACAGATACGCAGTATTTT.

The chain uses TRBV9 and TRBJ2-1, with a tentative D call TRBD2 (5 bases). The CDR3 spans 14 residues. In germline, CDR1 is SGDLS, CDR2 YYNGEE. The germline V and J ends were trimmed by 0 bases and 5 bases, with 9 bases remaining between them. The CDR3 DNA is TGTGCCAGCAGCGTAGTTGGAGGTAACAATGAGCAGTTCTTC. Translating gives CASSVVGGNNEQFF.

The V gene is TRBV7-9, the J gene TRBJ2-6, with a possible D match to TRBD1 (5 bases). CDR1 SEHNR and CDR2 FQNEAQ come from the germline V gene (reference sequence). Trimming took off 5 bases at V and 1 base at J, with 9 bases between the two ends. This CDR3 spans 15 amino acids. CDR3 nucleotides: TGTGCCAGCAGCGGACATGTTTCTGGGGCCAACGTCCTGACTTTC. As protein: CASSGHVSGANVLTF.

The V gene is TRBV5-1, the J gene TRBJ2-3; 8 bases are a match to TRBD2. CDR3 size: 15 residues. CDR1 is SGHRS and CDR2 is YFSETQ in the germline V gene. After removal of 4 bases from V and 2 bases from J, the junction contained 6 bases not matched to a gene. The CDR3 protein is CASSRGGPTTDTQYF. DNA of the CDR3: TGCGCCAGCAGCCGCGGGGGGCCTACCACAGATACGCAGTATTTT.

The chain has TRBV11-3 and TRBJ1-3; D uncertain. Trimming pared 5 bases from V and 3 bases from J, leaving 20 bases between. In germline, CDR1 is SGHNT, CDR2 YENEEA. There are 17 residues in the CDR3. The CDR3 spells CASSLTTRRGLGNTIYF. The DNA of the CDR3 is TGTGCCAGCAGCCTCACAACTCGACGAGGGCTTGGAAACACCATATATTTT.

The chain recombines TRBV13 with TRBJ2-1; the match to TRBD1 covers 7 bases. V gave up 3 bases and J gave up 0 bases; unmatched junction bases: 2. The CDR3 is made up of 15 amino acids. Per the germline V gene, CDR1 is PRHDT and CDR2 is FYEKMQ (reference sequence). CDR3 amino acids: CASSLGQSSYNEQFF. The CDR3 DNA follows: TGTGCCAGCAGCTTGGGACAGAGCTCCTACAATGAGCAGTTCTTC.

This chain uses TRBV25-1 with TRBJ1-1, with a weak D call TRBD1 (5 bases). The CDR3 has 13 residues. V lost 3 bases, J lost 11 bases, and 16 bases lay in between. The germline gives CDR1 MGHDK, CDR2 SYGVNS. The DNA of the CDR3 is TGTGCCAGCAGTGACACAGGAGGGTCAGTCGCTTTCTTT. This gives the protein CASSDTGGSVAFF.

This chain joins TRBV4-2 and TRBJ2-5; TRBD1 aligns across 10 bases. Germline V gene data show CDR1 as LGHNA and CDR2 as YNFKEQ. With V trimmed by 0 bases and J by 5 bases, 6 bases remained unmatched. There are 16 residues in the CDR3. The CDR3 is CASSQDPRQGAETQYF. The CDR3 DNA follows: TGTGCCAGCAGCCAAGATCCCCGACAGGGGGCGGAGACCCAGTACTTC.

This clone was picked up a small number of times. V usage is TRBV9 and J usage is TRBJ2-2, with D possibly matching TRBD2 (6 bases). Germline values: CDR1 SGDLS, CDR2 YYNGEE. With 3 bases removed from V and 6 bases from J, the gap between germline ends came to 12 bases. The CDR3 is made up of 14 amino acids. CDR3 bases: TGTGCCAGCAGCGATCGACGACTAGCCGGGGAGCTGTTTTTT. It codes for CASSDRRLAGELFF.

This clone was picked up a small number of times. The chain links TRBV7-2 to TRBJ1-2; TRBD1 might be the D (6 bases). Trimming left V 5 bases short and J 2 bases short, with 18 bases between. Germline lookup yields CDR1 SGHTA and CDR2 FQGNSA. This CDR3 is 16 amino acids long. CDR3 in DNA: TGTGCCAGCAGCACCCGATCGGGGGGGCCAAACTATGGCTACACCTTC. This codes for CASSTRSGGPNYGYTF.

This chain connects TRBV30 to TRBJ2-7; 8 bases are shared with TRBD2. This CDR3 spans 14 amino acids. J gave up 3 bases and V 2 bases, and 6 bases lay outside the gene matches. Germline values: CDR1 GTSNPN, CDR2 SVGIG (reference sequence). CDR3 bases: TGTGCCTGGAGTCCGGGACTAGGGAGCTACGAGCAGTACTTC. It yields the protein CAWSPGLGSYEQYF.

The V gene is TRBV18, the J gene TRBJ2-5; TRBD2 matches 7 bases. CDR3 size: 13 residues. J was trimmed by 5 bases and V by 2 bases; bases with no gene match: 2. Looked up from germline, CDR1 is KGHSH and CDR2 is LQKENI. CDR3 region: CASSPAGDETQYF. For the CDR3, the DNA is TGTGCCAGCTCACCAGCGGGGGATGAGACCCAGTACTTC. Full variable domain (rest looked up from reference TRBV18 and TRBJ2-5): NAGVMQNPRHLVRRRGQEARLRCSPMKGHSHVYWYRQLPEEGLKFMVYLQKENIIDESGMPKERFSAEFPKEGPSILRIQQVVRGDSAAYFCASSPAGDETQYFGPGTRLLVL.

The chain links TRBV7-2 to TRBJ2-5, with a weak D call TRBD1 (6 bases). Trimming left V 5 bases short and J 4 bases short, with 14 bases between. The CDR3 has 14 amino acids. Germline loops: CDR1 SGHTA, CDR2 FQGNSA. CDR3 DNA sequence: TGTGCCAGCAGCCGAGGGTCCAGGGGAGAGACCCAGTACTTC. Translated: CASSRGSRGETQYF.